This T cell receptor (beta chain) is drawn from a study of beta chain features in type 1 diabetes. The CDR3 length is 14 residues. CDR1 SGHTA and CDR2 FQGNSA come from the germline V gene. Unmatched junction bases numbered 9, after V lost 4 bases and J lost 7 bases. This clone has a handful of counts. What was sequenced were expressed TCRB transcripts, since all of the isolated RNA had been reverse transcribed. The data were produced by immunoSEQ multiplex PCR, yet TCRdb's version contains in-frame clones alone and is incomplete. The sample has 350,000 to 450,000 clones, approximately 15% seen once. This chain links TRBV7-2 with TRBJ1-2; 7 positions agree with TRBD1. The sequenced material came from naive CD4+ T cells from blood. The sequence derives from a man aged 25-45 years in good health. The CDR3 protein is CASSSKTGPSGYTF. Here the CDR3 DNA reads TGTGCCAGCAGCTCGAAGACAGGGCCTTCTGGCTACACCTTC.